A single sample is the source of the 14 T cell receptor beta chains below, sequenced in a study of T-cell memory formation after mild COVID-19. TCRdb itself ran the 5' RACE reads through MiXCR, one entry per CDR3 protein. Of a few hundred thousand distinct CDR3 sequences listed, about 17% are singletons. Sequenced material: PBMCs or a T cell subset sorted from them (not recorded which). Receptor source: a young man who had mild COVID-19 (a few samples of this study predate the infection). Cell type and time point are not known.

The CDR3 nucleotides read TGTGCCAGCAGCCGGACGAGTAATAGCAATCAGCCCCAGCATTTT. Encoded protein: CASSRTSNSNQPQHF. The V gene is TRBV5-5, the J gene TRBJ1-5; no clear D gene. The V end lost 4 bases, the J end lost 0 bases, and 11 bases lay between the germline ends. Germline-derived CDR1 and CDR2 are SGHKS and YYEKEE (reference sequence). The CDR3 has 15 amino acids.

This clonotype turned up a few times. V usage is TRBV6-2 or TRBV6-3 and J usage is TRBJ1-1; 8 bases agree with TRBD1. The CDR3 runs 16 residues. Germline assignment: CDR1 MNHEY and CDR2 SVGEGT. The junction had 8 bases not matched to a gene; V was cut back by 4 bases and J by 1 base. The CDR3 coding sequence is TGTGCCAGCAGTTCAGACAGGGGAGGACCGAACACTGAAGCTTTCTTT. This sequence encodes CASSSDRGGPNTEAFF.

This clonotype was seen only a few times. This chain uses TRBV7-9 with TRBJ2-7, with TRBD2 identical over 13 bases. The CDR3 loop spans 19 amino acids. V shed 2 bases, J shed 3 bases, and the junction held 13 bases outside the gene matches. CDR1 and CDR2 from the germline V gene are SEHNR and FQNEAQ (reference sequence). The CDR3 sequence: CASSLRTAELAGGDYEQYF. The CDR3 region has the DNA TGTGCCAGCAGCTTACGTACGGCTGAACTAGCGGGGGGGGACTACGAGCAGTACTTC.

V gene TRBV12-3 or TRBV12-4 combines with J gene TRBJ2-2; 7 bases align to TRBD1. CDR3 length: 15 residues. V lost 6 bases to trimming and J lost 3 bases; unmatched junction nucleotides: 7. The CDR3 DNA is TGTGCCAGCAGCCCCGGGACAGAGTACACCGGGGAGCTGTTTTTT. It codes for CASSPGTEYTGELFF.

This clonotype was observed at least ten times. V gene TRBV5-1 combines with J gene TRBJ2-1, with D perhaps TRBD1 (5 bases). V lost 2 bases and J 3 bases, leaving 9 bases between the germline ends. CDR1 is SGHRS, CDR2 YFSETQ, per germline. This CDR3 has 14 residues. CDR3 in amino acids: CASSFAGNYNEQFF. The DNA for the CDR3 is TGCGCCAGCAGCTTCGCAGGGAACTACAATGAGCAGTTCTTC.

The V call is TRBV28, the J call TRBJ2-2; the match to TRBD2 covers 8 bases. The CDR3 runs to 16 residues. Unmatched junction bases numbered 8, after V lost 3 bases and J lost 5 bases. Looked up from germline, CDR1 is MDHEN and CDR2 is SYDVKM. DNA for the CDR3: TGTGCCAGCAGTTTCCCGGGACTAGGATATACCGGGGAGCTGTTTTTT. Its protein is CASSFPGLGYTGELFF.

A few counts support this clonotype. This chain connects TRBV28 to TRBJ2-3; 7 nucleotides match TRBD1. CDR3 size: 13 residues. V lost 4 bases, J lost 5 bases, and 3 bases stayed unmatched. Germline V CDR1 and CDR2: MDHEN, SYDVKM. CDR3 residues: CASSYTGEDTQYF. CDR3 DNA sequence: TGTGCCAGCAGTTACACAGGGGAAGATACGCAGTATTTT.

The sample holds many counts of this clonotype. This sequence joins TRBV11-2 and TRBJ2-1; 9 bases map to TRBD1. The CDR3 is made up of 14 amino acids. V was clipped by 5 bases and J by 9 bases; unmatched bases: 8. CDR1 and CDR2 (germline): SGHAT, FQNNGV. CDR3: CASSPPDRGPEQFF. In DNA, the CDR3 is TGTGCCAGCAGCCCGCCGGACAGGGGTCCTGAGCAGTTCTTC.

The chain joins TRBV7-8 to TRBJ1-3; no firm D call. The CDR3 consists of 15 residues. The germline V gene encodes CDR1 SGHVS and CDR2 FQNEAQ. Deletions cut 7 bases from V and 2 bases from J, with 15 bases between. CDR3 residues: CASIANLRAGNTIYF. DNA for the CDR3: TGTGCCAGCATCGCAAACCTGAGGGCTGGAAACACCATATATTTT. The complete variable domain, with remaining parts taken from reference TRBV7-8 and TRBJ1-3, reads GAGVSQSPRYKVAKRGQDVALRCDPISGHVSLFWYQQALGQGPEFLTYFQNEAQLDKSGLPSDRFFAERPEGSVSTLKIQRTQQEDSAVYLCASIANLRAGNTIYFGEGSWLTVV.

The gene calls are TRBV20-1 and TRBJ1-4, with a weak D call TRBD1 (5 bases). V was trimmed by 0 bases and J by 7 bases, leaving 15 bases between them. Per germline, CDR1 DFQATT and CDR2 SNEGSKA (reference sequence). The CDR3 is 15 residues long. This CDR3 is CSARDGRGVSEKLFF. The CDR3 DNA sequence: TGCAGTGCTAGAGATGGAAGGGGCGTCTCTGAAAAACTGTTTTTT.

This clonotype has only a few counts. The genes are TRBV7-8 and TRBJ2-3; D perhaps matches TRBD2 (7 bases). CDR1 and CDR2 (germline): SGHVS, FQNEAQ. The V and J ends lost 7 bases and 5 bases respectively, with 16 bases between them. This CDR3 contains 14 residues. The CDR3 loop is CASKEGGGLDTQYF. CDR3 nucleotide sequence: TGTGCCAGCAAAGAGGGGGGGGGCTTAGATACGCAGTATTTT.

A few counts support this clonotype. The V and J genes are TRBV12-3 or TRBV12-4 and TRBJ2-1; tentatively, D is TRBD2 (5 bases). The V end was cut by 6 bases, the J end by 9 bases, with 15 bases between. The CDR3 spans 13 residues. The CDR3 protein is CASRNRLNGEQFF. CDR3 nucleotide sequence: TGTGCCAGCAGAAACCGACTAAATGGTGAGCAGTTCTTC.

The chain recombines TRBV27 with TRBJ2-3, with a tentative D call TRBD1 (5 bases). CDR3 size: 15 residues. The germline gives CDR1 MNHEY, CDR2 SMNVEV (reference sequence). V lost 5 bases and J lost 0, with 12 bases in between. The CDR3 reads CASSPGQASTDTQYF. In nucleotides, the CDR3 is TGTGCCAGCAGTCCAGGACAAGCTAGCACAGATACGCAGTATTTT.

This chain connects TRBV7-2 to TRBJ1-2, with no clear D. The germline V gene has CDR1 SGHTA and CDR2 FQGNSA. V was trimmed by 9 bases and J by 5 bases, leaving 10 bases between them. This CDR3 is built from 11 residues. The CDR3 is CASGVLYGYTF. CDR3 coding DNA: TGTGCCAGTGGCGTCCTATATGGCTACACCTTC.